These 26 T cell receptor beta chains came from one sample sequenced in a study of shared clonotypes between healthy human individuals. Clones were sequenced by immunoSEQ multiplex PCR, and TCRdb holds only the in-frame ones, with some missing. The sample carries about 870,000 clones, roughly 92% recorded once. Naivety among CD8 cells was defined by CD45RO negativity and positive CCR7 selection, thereby excluding terminally differentiated effector memory CD45RA+ cells. The sample consisted of naive CD8+ T cells sorted from blood. The receptors were sampled from a man aged 25-45 years in good health.

This rearrangement joins TRBV6-6 to TRBJ2-7; tentatively, D is TRBD1 or TRBD2 (6 bases each). Germline-derived CDR1 and CDR2 are MNHNY and SVGAGI (reference sequence). CDR3 size: 16 residues. Trimming left V 0 bases short and J 6 bases short, with 18 bases between. In nucleotides, the CDR3 is TGTGCCAGCAGTTACTCGGGGGCCCAAACGGGGGTCGAGCAGTACTTC. The encoded protein is CASSYSGAQTGVEQYF.

This sequence joins TRBV27 and TRBJ2-7; D remains ambiguous. CDR3 size: 13 residues. V lost 11 bases and J 2 bases, leaving 16 bases between the germline ends. Germline CDR1 MNHEY, CDR2 SMNVEV (reference sequence). The CDR3 protein is CAVPLPPPYEQYF. DNA of the CDR3: TGTGCCGTACCTTTACCCCCCCCCTACGAGCAGTACTTC.

The chain employs TRBV25-1 and TRBJ1-3; D is undetermined. The germline CDR1 and CDR2 sequences are MGHDK and SYGVNS. Trimming stripped 5 bases from V and 4 bases from J, with 6 bases between. The CDR3 consists of 12 residues. CDR3 amino acids: CASSPQGNTIYF. CDR3 in DNA: TGTGCCAGCAGTCCGCAGGGAAACACCATATATTTT.

This rearrangement joins TRBV9 to TRBJ2-1, with 14 bases identical to TRBD2. This CDR3 spans 15 amino acids. After removal of 2 bases from V and 8 bases from J, the junction contained 3 bases not matched to a gene. Germline CDR1 is SGDLS and CDR2 is YYNGEE. The CDR3 region is CASSVGTSGSDEQFF. The CDR3 nucleotides are TGTGCCAGCAGCGTCGGGACTAGCGGGAGCGATGAGCAGTTCTTC.

The V and J genes are TRBV4-2 and TRBJ2-5; D remains ambiguous. Germline CDR1 LGHNA, CDR2 YNFKEQ. The ends were cut back, 4 bases at V and 1 base at J, with 10 bases in the middle. This CDR3 is 14 amino acids long. The DNA of the CDR3 is TGTGCCAGCAGCCCCAACATGCTCCAAGAGACCCAGTACTTC. Its translation: CASSPNMLQETQYF.

This chain joins TRBV9 and TRBJ2-2; TRBD1 matches at 11 bases. Germline V lookup: CDR1 SGDLS, CDR2 YYNGEE. V was clipped by 0 bases and J by 3 bases; unmatched bases: 4. The CDR3 length is 17 residues. The CDR3 protein is CASSVGTGGLDTGELFF. CDR3 in DNA: TGTGCCAGCAGCGTAGGGACAGGGGGCTTGGACACCGGGGAGCTGTTTTTT.

This rearrangement joins TRBV9 to TRBJ1-3; 8 nucleotides match TRBD1. This CDR3 spans 18 amino acids. Germline V gives CDR1 SGDLS, CDR2 YYNGEE. V was clipped by 4 bases and J by 4 bases; unmatched bases: 16. The DNA for the CDR3 is TGTGCCAGCAGCAGCCGGGAGGACAGGGTTAATACGGGAAACACCATATATTTT. Its translation: CASSSREDRVNTGNTIYF. Supplemented by reference TRBV9 and TRBJ1-3, the full variable domain reads DSGVTQTPKHLITATGQRVTLRCSPRSGDLSVYWYQQSLDQGLQFLIQYYNGEERAKGNILERFSAQQFPDLHSELNLSSLELGDSALYFCASSSREDRVNTGNTIYFGEGSWLTVV.

The V and J genes are TRBV11-3 and TRBJ2-1; 11 bases map to TRBD2. J was trimmed by 4 bases and V by 4 bases; bases with no gene match: 9. Germline CDR1 SGHNT, CDR2 YENEEA. The CDR3 consists of 17 residues. The CDR3, as DNA: TGTGCCAGCAGCTCAAGGGGCAGACTAGCGGGGTACAATGAGCAGTTCTTC. Translating it yields CASSSRGRLAGYNEQFF.

The chain recombines TRBV7-6 with TRBJ2-3; TRBD2 might be the D (5 bases). The CDR3 is made up of 14 amino acids. V dropped 6 bases and J dropped 3 bases, with 13 bases sitting between them. Germline V CDR1 and CDR2: SGHVS, FNYEAQ. The CDR3 DNA reads as TGTGCCAGCAGTCGCAGACCGGGGACAGATACGCAGTATTTT. It specifies CASSRRPGTDTQYF.

The V gene is TRBV7-6, the J gene TRBJ1-1, with D unclear. Deletions cut 2 bases from V and 1 base from J, with 17 bases between. CDR1 and CDR2 (germline): SGHVS, FNYEAQ. CDR3 size: 17 residues. The CDR3 DNA follows: TGTGCCAGCAGCTTACTAAAGCAAGGAGGCAAGAACACTGAAGCTTTCTTT. This encodes CASSLLKQGGKNTEAFF.

CDR3: CASSPRALDSNEKLFF. CDR3 DNA: TGTGCCAGCAGCCCGCGCGCCCTGGACAGTAATGAAAAACTGTTTTTT. The chain joins TRBV9 to TRBJ1-4, with D possibly TRBD1 on 6 matching bases. V gave up 4 bases and J gave up 4 bases, with 17 bases separating them. Germline loops: CDR1 SGDLS, CDR2 YYNGEE. The CDR3 is 16 residues long.

The genes are TRBV7-8 and TRBJ2-1, with 11 positions matching TRBD2. This CDR3 comprises 15 residues. CDR1 SGHVS and CDR2 FQNEAQ come from the germline V gene. J was trimmed by 7 bases and V by 4 bases; bases with no gene match: 6. The CDR3 spells CASSSTSGSRNEQFF. The CDR3 nucleotides read TGTGCCAGCAGCTCCACTAGCGGGAGTAGAAATGAGCAGTTCTTC.

V gene TRBV7-9 combines with J gene TRBJ2-7; TRBD2 agrees at 7 bases. The V gene end was trimmed by 5 bases and the J gene end by 3 bases; junction bases not matched to a gene: 13. Germline-derived CDR1 and CDR2 are SEHNR and FQNEAQ (reference sequence). The CDR3 extends over 16 amino acids. The CDR3 sequence is CASSPRLAEALYEQYF. CDR3 DNA sequence: TGTGCCAGCAGCCCCCGTCTAGCGGAGGCCCTCTACGAGCAGTACTTC.

Turning to this clone: Within the sample, other DNA sequences also encode this same CDR3. The chain has TRBV2 and TRBJ1-5; D is ambiguous. Trimming left V 8 bases short and J 4 bases short, with 9 bases between. The length of the CDR3 is 12 residues. Germline V gives CDR1 SNHLY, CDR2 FYNNEI. The CDR3 protein is CASRFGNQPQHF. CDR3 in DNA: TGTGCCAGCCGGTTTGGAAATCAGCCCCAGCATTTT. Variable domain in full (rest from reference TRBV2 and TRBJ1-5): EPEVTQTPSHQVTQMGQEVILRCVPISNHLYFYWYRQILGQKVEFLVSFYNNEISEKSEIFDDQFSVERPDGSNFTLKIRSTKLEDSAMYFCASRFGNQPQHFGDGTRLSIL.

This sequence joins TRBV7-9 and TRBJ2-5, with 10 bases aligning to TRBD2. The CDR3 has 15 amino acids. V gave up 4 bases and J gave up 3 bases; unmatched junction bases: 5. Germline V gives CDR1 SEHNR, CDR2 FQNEAQ (reference sequence). The CDR3 region is CASSSPGTSEETQYF. As DNA, the CDR3 is TGTGCCAGCAGCTCCCCCGGGACTAGCGAAGAGACCCAGTACTTC.

The rearrangement links TRBV11-2 to TRBJ2-7; D might be TRBD1 (6 bases). The CDR3 sequence is 15 residues long. Germline V CDR1 and CDR2: SGHAT, FQNNGV. The V end lost 4 bases, the J end lost 3 bases, and 16 bases lay between the germline ends. CDR3 nucleotide sequence: TGTGCCAGCAGCTACAGGGCATTCTCTCTCTACGAGCAGTACTTC. As protein: CASSYRAFSLYEQYF.

V usage is TRBV6-6 and J usage is TRBJ1-4, with TRBD1 identical over 9 bases. After removal of 5 bases from V and 5 bases from J, the junction contained 6 bases not matched to a gene. Germline V gene data show CDR1 as MNHNY and CDR2 as SVGAGI (reference sequence). The CDR3 consists of 15 residues. CDR3 in DNA: TGTGCCAGCAGTAACACAGGGGGCAGAAATGAAAAACTGTTTTTT. Amino acids: CASSNTGGRNEKLFF.

This chain uses TRBV7-2 with TRBJ1-1; D possibly corresponds to TRBD1 (6 bases). The CDR3 runs to 15 residues. Trimming took 2 bases from V and 4 from J, leaving 14 bases between them. Germline V CDR1 and CDR2: SGHTA, FQGNSA. CDR3 in amino acids: CASSLTTGPATEAFF. DNA of the CDR3: TGTGCCAGCAGCTTAACAACAGGGCCGGCCACTGAAGCTTTCTTT.

J is TRBJ2-5 and V is TRBV19; 9 nucleotides line up with TRBD2. J gave up 5 bases and V 4 bases, and 14 bases lay outside the gene matches. The CDR3 spans 17 residues. Germline V gives CDR1 LNHDA, CDR2 SQIVND (reference sequence). The CDR3 region has the DNA TGTGCCAGTAGTAACGGCAGACTAGCGGCTCCTGAGGAGACCCAGTACTTC. Protein: CASSNGRLAAPEETQYF.

The rearrangement uses TRBV11-2 and TRBJ1-1; 8 bases match TRBD1. Germline V gene sequence: CDR1 SGHAT, CDR2 FQNNGV. The CDR3 is 15 amino acids. After removal of 1 base from V and 5 bases from J, the junction contained 6 bases not matched to a gene. The CDR3 DNA reads TGTGCCAGCAGCTTAGCCGAGACAGGGGTAACTGAAGCTTTCTTT. The encoded protein is CASSLAETGVTEAFF.

This clone was seen only once. The chain couples TRBV7-9 to TRBJ2-2, with a weak D call TRBD1 (5 bases). CDR1 is SEHNR and CDR2 is FQNEAQ in the germline V gene (reference sequence). Trimming removed 7 bases from V and 4 bases from J, with 13 bases in between. This CDR3 comprises 14 residues. CDR3 amino acids: CASTRGSSTGELFF. The CDR3 nucleotides read TGTGCCAGCACAAGGGGTTCGAGCACCGGGGAGCTGTTTTTT.

In this sample, this clone turned up once. The rearrangement joins TRBV29-1 to TRBJ2-1; possible D gene TRBD1, 5 bases. Germline loops: CDR1 SQVTM, CDR2 ANQGSEA. V was clipped by 6 bases and J by 9 bases, with 18 bases between them. This CDR3 has 13 residues. CDR3 residues: CSVESPGFGEQFF. CDR3 nucleotide sequence: TGCAGCGTGGAATCACCAGGGTTTGGTGAGCAGTTCTTC.

This chain links TRBV5-5 with TRBJ2-5; no reliable D call. Germline V lookup: CDR1 SGHKS, CDR2 YYEKEE (reference sequence). This CDR3 spans 16 amino acids. Trimming cost V 0 bases and J 4 bases, with 16 bases left between them. In DNA, the CDR3 is TGTGCCAGCAGCTTGGGGTGGGGATCCTCTAGAGAGACCCAGTACTTC. This encodes CASSLGWGSSRETQYF.

The genes are TRBV14 and TRBJ2-7, with D possibly TRBD1 on 5 matching bases. This CDR3 spans 14 amino acids. V was pared by 0 bases and J by 6 bases, with 12 bases between. Germline V lookup: CDR1 SGHDN, CDR2 FVKESK. CDR3: CASSQDGRVTEQYF. In DNA form, the CDR3 reads TGTGCCAGCAGCCAAGACGGCAGGGTCACCGAGCAGTACTTC.

The chain combines TRBV5-1 with TRBJ2-7; D tentatively reads TRBD1 or TRBD2 (7 bases each). The germline V and J ends were trimmed by 0 bases and 4 bases, with 32 bases remaining between them. The germline V gene encodes CDR1 SGHRS and CDR2 YFSETQ. The CDR3 has 21 amino acids. For the CDR3, the DNA is TGCGCCAGCAGCTTGGGGTTTTCGAGAAGCGGGACAGCGGGGAGTTGGTACGAGCAGTACTTC. It specifies CASSLGFSRSGTAGSWYEQYF.

The chain links TRBV27 to TRBJ1-5, with 8 bases matching TRBD1. Germline lookup yields CDR1 MNHEY and CDR2 SMNVEV (reference sequence). This CDR3 contains 13 residues. Trimming took 10 bases from V and 2 from J; bases not matched to a gene: 4. In nucleotides, the CDR3 is TGTGCCATTCAGGACAGGGGCAATCAGCCCCAGCATTTT. Residues: CAIQDRGNQPQHF.